The 27 T cell receptor beta chains given below trace back to one sample, sequenced in a study of immune heterogeneity within non-small cell lung tumors. With approximately 600 ng used per sample, the template was genomic DNA from bulk tumor. Spaced far apart, several biopsies were taken from each primary tumor during surgery. These patients got curative surgery after being newly diagnosed with untreated non-small cell lung cancer. Amplification of TCR beta CDR3 was performed by multiplex PCR with 32 V and 13 J primers. TCRdb reprocessed the multiplex PCR reads via MiXCR and lists one record per CDR3 protein. The table lists some 30,000 distinct CDR3 sequences, around 30% of them singletons, with about 4% in the top ten. Source material: lung tumor tissue. These receptors originate from a man aged 35 to 55 with non-small cell lung cancer.

V is TRBV30 and J is TRBJ2-3, with D tentatively TRBD1 (5 bases). This CDR3 has 13 amino acids. Trimming removed 0 bases from V and 4 bases from J, with 8 bases in between. Germline assignment: CDR1 GTSNPN and CDR2 SVGIG (reference sequence). The CDR3 DNA reads TGTGCCTGGAGTGTTATCAGGGCAGATACGCAGTATTTT. This sequence encodes CAWSVIRADTQYF.

This clonotype has just a few counts. The chain is built from TRBV2 and TRBJ2-2; 8 bases are a match to TRBD1. V trimming: 9 bases; J trimming: 1 base; junction bases outside the gene matches: 4. CDR1 SNHLY and CDR2 FYNNEI come from the germline V gene. The CDR3 runs to 14 residues. The CDR3 DNA reads as TGTGCCAGGTTCGGGACAGGGAACACCGGGGAGCTGTTTTTT. Amino acid sequence: CARFGTGNTGELFF.

This clonotype was seen ten or more times. The chain couples TRBV4-2 to TRBJ2-7; 7 bases line up with TRBD2. V shed 4 bases, J shed 5 bases, and the junction held 5 bases outside the gene matches. Per germline, CDR1 LGHNA and CDR2 YNFKEQ. CDR3 length: 13 amino acids. DNA of the CDR3: TGTGCCAGCAGCCGTGGGGGGGGGGACGAGCAGTACTTC. Translating gives CASSRGGGDEQYF.

This clonotype was seen ten or more times. The chain links TRBV12-3 or TRBV12-4 to TRBJ1-6; the match to TRBD1 covers 7 bases. J gave up 0 bases and V 6 bases, and 8 bases lay outside the gene matches. The CDR3 is 17 residues long. The CDR3 region is CASSQDRPSSYNSPLHF. Written as DNA, the CDR3 is TGTGCCAGCAGCCAGGACAGGCCAAGCTCCTATAATTCACCCCTCCACTTT.

Points on this clonotype: A much more abundant neighbour one base away suggests this may be a read error. The chain has TRBV7-2 and TRBJ1-5, with no clear D. Germline V lookup: CDR1 SGHTA, CDR2 FQGNSA. There are 12 residues in the CDR3. CDR3 sequence (DNA): TGTGCCAGCAGCTTAGTGAGTCAGCCCAAGCATTTT. This translates into CASSLVSQPKHF.

The CDR3 DNA reads TGTGCCAGCAGCCCCTGGGTCAGGGACTACTATGGCTACACCTTC. Amino acids: CASSPWVRDYYGYTF. The rearrangement uses TRBV5-5 and TRBJ1-2; a possible D gene is TRBD1 (5 bases). Germline V lookup: CDR1 SGHKS, CDR2 YYEKEE (reference sequence). V was pared by 4 bases and J by 3 bases, with 16 bases between. The CDR3 is 15 amino acids.

This clonotype occurred many times. The J gene is TRBJ2-7, the V gene TRBV19; 8 nucleotides match TRBD2. The V gene's germline CDR1 is LNHDA and CDR2 SQIVND (reference sequence). The V and J ends lost 6 bases and 6 bases, in that order; junction bases with no gene match: 7. CDR3 size: 13 residues. The CDR3 loop is CASSGRAKSEQYF. The CDR3 nucleotides are TGTGCCAGTAGCGGGAGGGCGAAAAGCGAGCAGTACTTC.

The chain carries TRBV9 and TRBJ2-5; TRBD2 matches at 7 bases. Per germline, CDR1 SGDLS and CDR2 YYNGEE. There are 18 residues in the CDR3. The J segment lost 0 bases and the V segment lost 2 bases, leaving 13 bases of the junction unmatched. The chain's CDR3 is CASSVGPGIGRYQETQYF. DNA for the CDR3: TGTGCCAGCAGCGTGGGGCCGGGGATCGGGAGGTACCAAGAGACCCAGTACTTC.

This clonotype was counted only a few times. The gene calls are TRBV20-1 and TRBJ1-2; a weak D match, TRBD1 (5 bases). CDR3 length: 13 amino acids. The germline V gene has CDR1 DFQATT and CDR2 SNEGSKA (reference sequence). With 6 bases removed from V and 4 bases from J, the gap between germline ends came to 15 bases. CDR3 coding DNA: TGCAGTGCCCCCGTTCACGGGGCCTATGGCTACACCTTC. Encoded protein: CSAPVHGAYGYTF.

Note on this clonotype: An end of the junction does not agree with germline; a read error may underlie this. The chain employs TRBV2 and TRBJ1-1, with 8 bases identical to TRBD1. Germline loops: CDR1 SNHLY, CDR2 FYNNEI. The CDR3 runs 16 residues. In nucleotides, the CDR3 is TGTGCCAGCAGTGATTGGATACAGGGGGTCAACACTGAAGATTTCTTT. It specifies CASSDWIQGVNTEDFF.

This clonotype has only a few counts. This chain uses TRBV18 with TRBJ1-1; the D is unclear. Trimming removed 4 bases at V and 1 base at J, with 10 bases between. The CDR3 is 14 residues long. Germline CDR1 KGHSH, CDR2 LQKENI. The CDR3 sequence: CASSRGPGNTEAFF. The CDR3, as DNA: TGTGCCAGCTCACGCGGACCGGGGAACACTGAAGCTTTCTTT.

This clonotype was observed a handful of times. A read error may produce the germline difference seen at one junction end. DNA for the CDR3: TGTGCCAGCAGCCACTTTGGTGGACTGTCCTCTGGAAACACCATGTATTTT. Its protein is CASSHFGGLSSGNTMYF. This chain connects TRBV3-1 to TRBJ1-3; D not resolved. The germline CDR1 and CDR2 sequences are LGHDT and YNNKEL (reference sequence). The CDR3 loop spans 17 amino acids.

A word on this clonotype: Being one base from a much bigger clone, this may be a read error. This chain joins TRBV3-1 and TRBJ2-2, with D tentatively TRBD1 or TRBD2 (6 bases each). V lost 7 bases and J lost 4, with 22 bases in between. The germline V gene has CDR1 LGHDT and CDR2 YNNKEL (reference sequence). The CDR3 is made up of 17 amino acids. The CDR3 DNA follows: TGTGCCAGCACCTCGTCGTCTGGGGGGCACGGCACCGGGGAGCTGTTTTTT. Translation gives CASTSSSGGHGTGELFF.

As concerns this clonotype: A read error may explain this, as a much larger clone is one base away. Because the CDR3 is missing its conserved closing phenylalanine or tryptophan, this is likely a read error. The chain joins TRBV15 to TRBJ2-1, with D hard to call. Looked up from germline, CDR1 is LNHNV and CDR2 is YYDKDF (reference sequence). With 0 bases removed from V and 7 bases from J, the gap between germline ends came to 4 bases. This CDR3 has 12 amino acids. This chain's CDR3 is CATSRDKNEQFL. The CDR3 region has the DNA TGTGCCACCAGCAGAGATAAGAATGAGCAGTTCCTC.

As for this clonotype: This may stem from a read error, because a much larger clone lies one nucleotide away. The CDR3 ends on some other residue instead of the conserved phenylalanine or tryptophan, so this is likely a read error. The rearrangement joins TRBV6-1 to TRBJ2-7, with D possibly TRBD1 on 6 matching bases. The CDR3 consists of 12 residues. CDR1 MNHNS and CDR2 SASEGT come from the germline V gene. Trimming pared 1 base from V and 5 bases from J, leaving 6 bases between. The CDR3 region has the DNA TGTGCCAGCAGTGAAGGGGGGCACGAGCAGTACTTA. Its protein product is CASSEGGHEQYL.

This clonotype was observed at least ten times. This chain connects TRBV25-1 to TRBJ2-5, with a tentative D call TRBD1 (5 bases). V lost 1 base, J lost 4 bases, and 10 bases lay in between. This CDR3 has 14 residues. From germline, CDR1 is MGHDK and CDR2 SYGVNS. As DNA, the CDR3 is TGTGCCAGCAGTGAATTTAGGGGCCCAGAGACCCAGTACTTC. Encoded protein: CASSEFRGPETQYF.

The chain employs TRBV7-6 and TRBJ2-2, with 7 nucleotides matching TRBD1. The germline V gene encodes CDR1 SGHVS and CDR2 FNYEAQ. The CDR3 is made up of 14 amino acids. Trimming took 0 bases from V and 5 from J; bases not matched to a gene: 0. CDR3 protein: CASSLAQGTGELFF. The CDR3 DNA follows: TGTGCCAGCAGCTTAGCACAGGGGACCGGGGAGCTGTTTTTT.

In this sample, this clonotype turned up many times. The V call is TRBV14, the J call TRBJ1-1; D unclear. The germline CDR1 and CDR2 sequences are SGHDN and FVKESK. The V gene lost 4 bases and the J gene lost 0 bases, with 6 bases spanning the gap. The CDR3 consists of 13 residues. The CDR3 coding sequence is TGTGCCAGCAGCCTCGACCTGAACACTGAAGCTTTCTTT. This translates into CASSLDLNTEAFF.

Points on this clonotype: An end of the junction differs from the germline gene, which may be a read error. The chain has TRBV6-1 and TRBJ1-3; 7 nucleotides align to TRBD1. Looked up from germline, CDR1 is MNHNS and CDR2 is SASEGT. The CDR3 has 14 residues. CDR3 sequence reads: CPSSELTGGNTIYF. In nucleotides, the CDR3 is TGTCCCAGCAGTGAACTGACAGGGGGAAACACCATATATTTT.

This clonotype was seen ten or more times. The rearrangement links TRBV18 to TRBJ2-7; D unclear. Germline V gene lookup returns CDR1 KGHSH and CDR2 LQKENI. V gave up 3 bases and J gave up 0 bases, with 9 bases separating them. CDR3 size: 14 residues. The CDR3 sequence is CASSPSTGSYEQYF. CDR3 DNA sequence: TGTGCCAGCTCACCCTCGACCGGCTCCTACGAGCAGTACTTC.

This clonotype was seen more than once but under ten times. The chain combines TRBV5-1 with TRBJ2-7; tentative D call: TRBD2 (6 bases). CDR1 and CDR2 from the germline V gene are SGHRS and YFSETQ. Trimming shortened V by 0 bases and J by 7 bases, and 17 bases separated the two germline ends. CDR3 length: 15 residues. The CDR3 region is CASSLDWGTPWEQYF. In nucleotides, the CDR3 is TGCGCCAGCAGCTTGGATTGGGGGACTCCATGGGAGCAGTACTTC.

Turning to this clonotype: This may be a read error, as it is one base from a much larger clone. The chain combines TRBV6-2 or TRBV6-3 with TRBJ2-1, with D perhaps matching TRBD1 (6 bases). Germline lookup yields CDR1 MNHEY and CDR2 SVGEGT. V lost 11 bases and J lost 1, with 18 bases in between. The CDR3 consists of 15 residues. CDR3 region: CAGNRDIGSYNEQFF. In DNA form, the CDR3 reads TGTGCCGGCAATCGGGACATTGGGTCCTACAATGAGCAGTTCTTC.

The sample holds a few counts of this clonotype. The gene calls are TRBV5-1 and TRBJ2-3; 8 positions match TRBD2. The CDR3 is 16 residues long. Germline CDR1 SGHRS, CDR2 YFSETQ. The J segment lost 2 bases and the V segment lost 4 bases, leaving 9 bases of the junction unmatched. This CDR3 is CASSVDGLATTDTQYF. In DNA, the CDR3 is TGCGCCAGCAGCGTCGACGGACTAGCAACCACAGATACGCAGTATTTT. Full variable domain (outside the CDR3, taken from reference TRBV5-1 and TRBJ2-3): KAGVTQTPRYLIKTRGQQVTLSCSPISGHRSVSWYQQTPGQGLQFLFEYFSETQRNKGNFPGRFSGRQFSNSRSEMNVSTLELGDSALYLCASSVDGLATTDTQYFGPGTRLTVL.

The chain uses TRBV19 and TRBJ1-1; 12 nucleotides match TRBD1. This CDR3 is built from 17 residues. J was trimmed by 5 bases and V by 3 bases; bases with no gene match: 10. Germline values: CDR1 LNHDA, CDR2 SQIVND (reference sequence). The CDR3 loop reads CASSIGSGQGARTEAFF. Written as DNA, the CDR3 is TGTGCCAGTAGTATTGGCTCGGGACAGGGGGCAAGGACTGAAGCTTTCTTT.

A note on this clonotype: Without the conserved terminal phenylalanine or tryptophan, this CDR3 likely stems from a read error. This chain joins TRBV11-3 and TRBJ2-4; 9 positions agree with TRBD1. CDR3 length equals 17 residues. Germline values: CDR1 SGHNT, CDR2 YENEEA. J gave up 2 bases and V 6 bases, and 11 bases lay outside the gene matches. CDR3 loop: CASRGQGSGGTKNIQYL. CDR3 DNA: TGTGCCAGCAGGGGACAGGGTTCGGGGGGAACCAAAAACATTCAGTACTTG.

The chain combines TRBV20-1 with TRBJ2-1; 11 nucleotides match TRBD2. Germline CDR1 DFQATT, CDR2 SNEGSKA (reference sequence). The J segment lost 7 bases and the V segment lost 3 bases, leaving 2 bases of the junction unmatched. The CDR3 length is 13 residues. The CDR3 coding sequence is TGCAGTGCTAGGGGACTAGCGGTTAATGAGCAGTTCTTC. This gives the protein CSARGLAVNEQFF.

This clonotype was seen many times. The genes are TRBV6-6 and TRBJ1-6; no reliable D call. There are 16 residues in the CDR3. Looked up from germline, CDR1 is MNHNY and CDR2 is SVGAGI (reference sequence). Deletions cut 0 bases from V and 0 bases from J, with 6 bases between. CDR3 DNA sequence: TGTGCCAGCAGTTACTCAGGGAGCTCCTATAATTCACCCCTCCACTTT. This translates into CASSYSGSSYNSPLHF.